This entry concerns a single TCR beta chain. This clone was detected once. What antigen it recognizes has not been identified. Within one base of it there is no much larger clone, and no base qualities were kept. TCRbeta CDR3 regions were amplified from genomic DNA by means of the immunoSEQ Assay, a bias-controlled multiplex PCR. The study's own analysis went as follows. Nucleated cell counts per sample were estimated from amplification of reference gene primers within the assay. To quantify the absolute abundance of each unique TCRbeta CDR3 rearrangement, sequence reads were collapsed and filtered. For each sample, productive Simpson clonality was calculated as the square root of Simpson's diversity index over productive rearrangements. The source is immuneACCESS, and TCRdb retained only in-frame sequences with V and J called. Part of the clones is not carried over; for the studies checked, unresolved V genes explain less than half of this, and the remainder is unexplained. V and J calls and clone size are given by that table; D and trimming were obtained from the DNA. The sample data list tens of thousands of clones, and roughly 90% of these were observed just once. Around 2.9% of the sample goes to the ten largest clones.

In Seattle, one collaborating source enrolled patients while the infection was active and tracked those patients longitudinally over the course of disease. The collaborating institutions used their own protocols to collect whole blood in K2EDTA tubes. For TCRbeta analysis, collaborator samples were shipped as frozen whole blood, as isolated PBMCs, or as DNA extracted from either sample type. The data originate from a study of blood T cell repertoires in COVID-19 (dated by TCRdb to 2020 to 2022). Notes on the research overall: Samples covering the acute and convalescent phases of COVID-19 were provided by collaborators in the United States, Italy and Spain. The prospective study material was composed of cDNA or gDNA derived from T cells, B-cell-depleted T cells, or PBMCs. The dataset comprised deeply sampled blood TCRbeta repertoires from subjects exposed to, actively infected with, or recovered from COVID-19. A freely available public database, intended as a resource for researchers studying the immune response to SARS-CoV-2, is where the repertoires were released. Samples were obtained from the ongoing ImmuneRACE study (first 160 participants) and from approximately 1,200 subjects provided by 6 global collaborators. Nearly every sample came with metadata listing a de-identified subject ID, COVID-19 status, age in years and sex. Where available, HLA class I and class II types were taken from metadata supplied by the sample provider and were not determined by assay-based typing.

After removal of 4 bases from V and 6 bases from J, the junction retains 8 bases not matched to a gene. Reading the germline V gene (reference sequence) gives CDR1 LNHDA and CDR2 SQIVND. From the cysteine up to the phenylalanine, the CDR3 has a length of 14 residues. Of all the DNA, just the CDR3 is kept, 42 bases in frame from base 1. What the work shows at the level of the full study, not this receptor alone: The amount of clinical and demographic metadata varied by source and participant and was provided uncurated.

This sequence uses TRBV19 and TRBJ2-7; 8 bases in the junction line up with TRBD1. The sequenced sample consisted of peripheral blood. The origin of this receptor is a man over 45 with COVID-19, enrolled during active disease. Here is the DNA: TGTGCCAGTAGTAGAAACAGGGGGGCCCTCGAGCAGTACTTC. It codes for CASSRNRGALEQYF.